The clone carrying this T cell receptor beta chain was recorded a few times. This sample was taken from a study of blood T cells in healthy people across ages. Germline V lookup: CDR1 DFQATT, CDR2 SNEGSKA (reference sequence). The CDR3 covers 15 residues. Losses at the gene ends were 5 bases for V and 7 bases for J; bases not matched to a gene: 13. For the second PCR, which ran for about 7 to 12 cycles, a sample-barcoded 5' primer and a J-beta primer mix were used. MiXCR was run by TCRdb on the 5' RACE reads, yielding one entry per CDR3 protein. The data show 1 million or so distinct CDR3 sequences, with 35% to 55% seen just once and approximately 20% held by the top ten.

The rearrangement uses TRBV20-1 and TRBJ2-7; TRBD2 matches 11 bases. The sequenced sample was blood. The sequence came from an older woman in good health. The CDR3 here is CSASHLTSGALEQYF. In DNA, the CDR3 is TGCAGTGCTTCCCATTTGACTAGCGGGGCCCTTGAGCAGTACTTC.